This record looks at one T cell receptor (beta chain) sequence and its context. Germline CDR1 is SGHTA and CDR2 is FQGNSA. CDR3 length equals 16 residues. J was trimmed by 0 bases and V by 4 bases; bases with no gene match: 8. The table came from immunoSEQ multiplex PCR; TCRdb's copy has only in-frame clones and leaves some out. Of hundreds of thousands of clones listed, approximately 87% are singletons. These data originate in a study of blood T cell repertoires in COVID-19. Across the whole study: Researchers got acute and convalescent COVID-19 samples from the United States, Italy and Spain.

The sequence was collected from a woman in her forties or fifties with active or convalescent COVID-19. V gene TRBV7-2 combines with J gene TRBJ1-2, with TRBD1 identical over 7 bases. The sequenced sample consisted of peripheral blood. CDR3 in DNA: TGTGCCAGCAGCTCCGAACAGGGGCGTCCTAACTATGGCTACACCTTC. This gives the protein CASSSEQGRPNYGYTF. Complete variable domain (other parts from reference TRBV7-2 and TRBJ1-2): GAGVSQSPSNKVTEKGKDVELRCDPISGHTALYWYRQSLGQGLEFLIYFQGNSAPDKSGLPSDRFSAERTGGSVSTLTIQRTQQEDSAVYLCASSSEQGRPNYGYTFGSGTRLTVV.